The rows below give T cell receptor beta chains drawn from one sample of a study of CD4 T cell repertoires in COVID-19. Some clones are missing from TCRdb's copy, which holds only in-frame ones; the method was immunoSEQ multiplex PCR. The table includes nearly 450 clones, roughly a quarter detected once. No antigens are known for them. Sample: memory CD4+ T cells, cultured in vitro, taken after recovery from COVID-19. The receptors here all came from a human donor who had COVID-19. Both conserved end residues are part of each CDR3. A D gene is named only where the DNA matches it firmly. Size values are once, few and many counts, or a class for expanded clones, and some rows have none.

V,size,D,J,CDR3,DNA
TRBV29-1,-,-,TRBJ1-2,CSVRPYDGSETF,TGCAGCGTAAGACCATACGACGGGTCTGAGACCTTC
TRBV28,medium-sized,-,TRBJ1-2,CASSPQLTAGNGYTF,TGTGCCAGCAGTCCGCAATTGACAGCTGGGAATGGCTACACCTTC
TRBV7-2,medium-sized,TRBD2,TRBJ2-1,CASSPRTSGSQQFF,TGTGCCAGCAGCCCCCGGACTAGCGGAAGCCAGCAGTTCTTC
TRBV6-5,once,TRBD2,TRBJ2-1,CASGLAGRYNEQFF,TGTGCCAGCGGACTAGCGGGGAGGTACAATGAGCAGTTCTTC
TRBV5-1,medium-sized,TRBD1,TRBJ2-7,CASSLGDRGYEQYF,TGCGCCAGCAGCCTAGGGGACAGGGGCTACGAGCAGTACTTC
TRBV6-4,large,-,TRBJ1-2,CASSRGANYGYTF,TGTGCCAGCAGTAGGGGGGCAAACTATGGCTACACCTTC
TRBV7-9,few,TRBD2,TRBJ2-5,CASSLPTSGVHQETQYF,TGTGCCAGCAGCCTGCCGACTAGCGGGGTACACCAAGAGACCCAGTACTTC
TRBV5-1,-,-,TRBJ2-2,CASSLEGKLNTGELFF,TGCGCCAGCAGCTTGGAAGGGAAACTGAACACCGGGGAGCTGTTTTTT
TRBV6-5,medium-sized,-,TRBJ1-2,CASSRGANYGYTF,TGTGCCAGCAGTCGAGGGGCCAACTATGGCTACACCTTC
TRBV28,medium-sized,-,TRBJ1-2,CASSSQQGEGYTF,TGTGCCAGCAGTTCCCAACAGGGAGAAGGCTACACCTTC
TRBV5-1,-,-,TRBJ2-5,CASSLAGASVQTQYF,TGCGCCAGCAGCTTGGCCGGAGCTAGCGTACAGACCCAGTACTTC
TRBV9,medium-sized,-,TRBJ2-5,CASSAPPGGQQETQYF,TGTGCCAGCAGCGCCCCCCCCGGGGGCCAGCAAGAGACCCAGTACTTC
TRBV5-1,medium-sized,-,TRBJ2-7,CASSFRAGGEQYF,TGCGCCAGCAGCTTTCGGGCCGGGGGAGAGCAGTACTTC
TRBV29-1,few,TRBD1,TRBJ1-2,CSVEGTGGSYGYTF,TGCAGCGTTGAGGGGACAGGGGGAAGCTATGGCTACACCTTC
TRBV3-1/TRBV3-2,-,-,TRBJ1-5,CASSSPGPWHHQPQHF,TGTGCCAGCAGCAGTCCTGGTCCTTGGCATCATCAGCCCCAGCATTTT
TRBV7-9,large,-,TRBJ1-3,CASSLAGPKTSGNTIYF,TGTGCCAGCAGCTTAGCGGGTCCGAAAACCTCTGGAAACACCATATATTTT
TRBV7-2,-,-,TRBJ1-3,CASTPRGGERQNTIYF,TGTGCCAGCACCCCTCGGGGGGGGGAACGCCAAAACACCATATATTTT
TRBV6-5,-,-,TRBJ2-7,CASSPRVGVSYEQYF,TGTGCCAGCAGTCCCCGGGTCGGGGTCAGTTACGAGCAGTACTTC
TRBV3-1/TRBV3-2,-,-,TRBJ2-3,CASSTTSPVMQDTQYF,TGTGCCAGCAGCACTACGAGTCCTGTCATGCAAGATACGCAGTATTTT